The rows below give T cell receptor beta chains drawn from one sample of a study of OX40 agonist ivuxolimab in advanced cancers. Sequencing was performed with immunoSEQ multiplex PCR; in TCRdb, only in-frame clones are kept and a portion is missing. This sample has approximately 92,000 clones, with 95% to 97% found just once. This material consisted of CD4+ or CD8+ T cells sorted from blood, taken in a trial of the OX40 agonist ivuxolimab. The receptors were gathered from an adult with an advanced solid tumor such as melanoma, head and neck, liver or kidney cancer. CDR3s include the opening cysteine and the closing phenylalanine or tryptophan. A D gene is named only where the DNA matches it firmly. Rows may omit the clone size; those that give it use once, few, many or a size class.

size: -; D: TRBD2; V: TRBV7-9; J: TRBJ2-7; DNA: TGTGCCAGCAGCCCGGCCGCGGGGGGCCTCTACGAGCAGTACTTC; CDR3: CASSPAAGGLYEQYF
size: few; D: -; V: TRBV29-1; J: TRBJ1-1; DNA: TGCAGCGTTGGAAGCAGCAGGGAAGCTTTCTTT; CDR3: CSVGSSREAFF
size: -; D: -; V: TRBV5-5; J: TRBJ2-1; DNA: TGTGCCAGCAGCTTGTCGGCTACAAACGATGAGCAGTTCTTC; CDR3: CASSLSATNDEQFF
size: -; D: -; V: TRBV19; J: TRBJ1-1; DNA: TGTGCCAGTAGTATAGGGTTGACTGAAGCTTTCTTT; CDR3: CASSIGLTEAFF
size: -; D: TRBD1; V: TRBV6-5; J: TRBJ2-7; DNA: TGTGCCAGCTCCCCCGGCACAGGGGGTTCCCACGAGCAGTACTTC; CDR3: CASSPGTGGSHEQYF
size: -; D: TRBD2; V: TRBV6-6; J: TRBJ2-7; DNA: TGTGCCAGCAGTTACCCGACTAGCGGGGGCTACGAGCAGTACTTC; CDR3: CASSYPTSGGYEQYF
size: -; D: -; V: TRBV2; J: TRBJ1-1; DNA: TGTGCCAGCAGTCCTTGGACAGCCATGAACACTGAAGCTTTCTTT; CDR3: CASSPWTAMNTEAFF
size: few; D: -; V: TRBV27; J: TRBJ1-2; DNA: TGTGCCAGCAGTCCCTCGGGACGTTGGTCCTACACCTTC; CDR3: CASSPSGRWSYTF
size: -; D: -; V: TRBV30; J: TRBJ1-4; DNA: TGTGCCTGGAGTGTACGGGCAGGGGTTGAAAAACTGTTTTTT; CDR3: CAWSVRAGVEKLFF
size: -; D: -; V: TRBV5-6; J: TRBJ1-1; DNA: TGTGCCAGCAGCCCCCCGAGTAGTACTGAAGCTTTCTTT; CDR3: CASSPPSSTEAFF
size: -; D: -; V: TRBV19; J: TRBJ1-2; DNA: TGTGCCAGTAGTATTCTGGGAGAAAACTATGGCTACACCTTC; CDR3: CASSILGENYGYTF
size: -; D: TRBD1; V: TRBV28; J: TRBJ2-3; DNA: TGTGCCAGCAGTTATACGACAGGGTTGGGCACAGATACGCAGTATTTT; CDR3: CASSYTTGLGTDTQYF
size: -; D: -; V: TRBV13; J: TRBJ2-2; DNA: TGTGCCAGCAGCCCGAGACTAGTCCCGAACACCGGGGAGCTGTTTTTT; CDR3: CASSPRLVPNTGELFF
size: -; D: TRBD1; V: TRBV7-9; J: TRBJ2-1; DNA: TGTGCCAGCAGCCTACCCCGGACAGGGACTGGGGACTACAATGAGCAGTTCTTC; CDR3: CASSLPRTGTGDYNEQFF
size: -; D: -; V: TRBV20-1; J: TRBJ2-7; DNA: TGCAGTGCTAGAGATTGGGACGAGCAGTACTTC; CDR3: CSARDWDEQYF
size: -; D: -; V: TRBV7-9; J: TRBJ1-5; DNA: TGTGCCAGCAGCCTAGTGACACATAATCAGCCCCAGCATTTT; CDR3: CASSLVTHNQPQHF
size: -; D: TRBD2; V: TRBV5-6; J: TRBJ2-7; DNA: TGTGCCAGCAACCAAATGGGCGGGAGCTCCTACGAGCAGTACTTC; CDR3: CASNQMGGSSYEQYF
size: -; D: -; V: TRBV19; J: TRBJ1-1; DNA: TGTGCCAGTAGTATATGGGAAAAAGGCACTGAAGCTTTCTTT; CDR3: CASSIWEKGTEAFF
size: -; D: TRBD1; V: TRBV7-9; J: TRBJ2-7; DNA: TGTGCCAGCAGCTTGAAATCCGGGACAGGGAGTGAGCAGTACTTC; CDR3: CASSLKSGTGSEQYF
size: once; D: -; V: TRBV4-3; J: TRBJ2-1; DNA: TGCGCCAGCAGCCATACTCGAGCTGTCGATGAGCAGTTCTTC; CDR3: CASSHTRAVDEQFF
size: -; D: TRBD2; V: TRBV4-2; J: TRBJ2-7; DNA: TGTGCCAGCAGCCAAGAAGGACTAGTCGTGGGGCAGTACTTC; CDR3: CASSQEGLVVGQYF
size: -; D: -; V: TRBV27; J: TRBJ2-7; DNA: TGTGCCAGCAGTTTATATGTGAGCTCCTACGAGCAGTACTTC; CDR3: CASSLYVSSYEQYF
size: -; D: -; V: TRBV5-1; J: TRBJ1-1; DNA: TGCGCCAGCAGCGGCAGCCCCCAGAACACTGAAGCTTTCTTT; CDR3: CASSGSPQNTEAFF